A single sample gave rise to the 10 T cell receptor beta chains below, sequenced in a study of blood T cell repertoires in COVID-19. The data were produced by immunoSEQ multiplex PCR, yet TCRdb's version contains in-frame clones alone and is incomplete. The repertoire holds around 340,000 clones, with around nine tenths as singletons. Sequencing was carried out using PBMCs or T cells enriched from blood (not recorded which). All receptors come from a woman in her twenties or thirties who had been exposed to COVID-19.

The rearrangement links TRBV6-5 to TRBJ1-1; tentative D call: TRBD1 (6 bases). The CDR3 spans 14 residues. Germline values: CDR1 MNHEY, CDR2 SVGAGI. Trimming cost V 7 bases and J 0 bases, with 12 bases left between them. The CDR3 region has the DNA TGTGCCAGCAATTCGGACAGCTTGAACACTGAAGCTTTCTTT. Translating it yields CASNSDSLNTEAFF.

V is TRBV4-1 and J is TRBJ1-5; D is ambiguous. With 0 bases removed from V and 4 bases from J, the gap between germline ends came to 10 bases. Germline V gene data show CDR1 as MGHRA and CDR2 as YSYEKL. The length of the CDR3 is 15 residues. CDR3: CASSQEERMNQPQHF. CDR3 nucleotides: TGCGCCAGCAGCCAAGAGGAGCGAATGAATCAGCCCCAGCATTTT.

The V call is TRBV6-5, the J call TRBJ1-5; D remains ambiguous. Germline-derived CDR1 and CDR2 are MNHEY and SVGAGI. The CDR3 contains 12 residues. Between the trimmed V and J ends, which lost 7 bases and 7 bases, there was a span of 11 bases. The DNA for the CDR3 is TGTGCCAGCACGGCGGGAGGGCAGCCCCAGCATTTT. Translating it yields CASTAGGQPQHF.

V usage is TRBV29-1 and J usage is TRBJ2-6; 8 bases fit TRBD1. After removal of 3 bases from V and 4 bases from J, the junction contained 5 bases not matched to a gene. The CDR3 is 15 amino acids. CDR1 and CDR2 (germline): SQVTM, ANQGSEA. The CDR3 bases are TGCAGCGTTGAGGACAGGGTCTCAGGGGCCAACGTCCTGACTTTC. Translated, it gives CSVEDRVSGANVLTF.

The chain is built from TRBV25-1 and TRBJ1-1, with D possibly matching TRBD1 (6 bases). This CDR3 is built from 15 residues. Germline CDR1 MGHDK, CDR2 SYGVNS. Trimming took 3 bases from V and 6 from J, leaving 17 bases between them. CDR3 loop: CASSETGARASEAFF. The CDR3 DNA is TGTGCCAGCAGTGAGACAGGCGCCCGGGCCTCTGAAGCTTTCTTT.

This chain joins TRBV6-5 and TRBJ2-4; D call uncertain. The V end lost 7 bases, the J end lost 0 bases, and 10 bases lay between the germline ends. The CDR3 extends over 14 amino acids. CDR1 MNHEY and CDR2 SVGAGI come from the germline V gene. The CDR3: CASKVGVAKNIQYF. CDR3 coding DNA: TGTGCCAGCAAGGTTGGAGTAGCCAAAAACATTCAGTACTTC.

The chain couples TRBV7-9 to TRBJ2-6; TRBD1 aligns across 7 bases. The CDR3 contains 16 residues. The germline V gene encodes CDR1 SEHNR and CDR2 FQNEAQ (reference sequence). The junction had 8 bases not matched to a gene; V was cut back by 5 bases and J by 4 bases. The CDR3 DNA sequence: TGTGCCAGCAGCATACGACAGGGACCCGGGGCCAACGTCCTGACTTTC. It yields the protein CASSIRQGPGANVLTF. The full variable domain, with the rest looked up from reference TRBV7-9 and TRBJ2-6, is DTGVSQNPRHKITKRGQNVTFRCDPISEHNRLYWYRQTLGQGPEFLTYFQNEAQLEKSRLLSDRFSAERPKGSFSTLEIQRTEQGDSAMYLCASSIRQGPGANVLTFGAGSRLTVL.

This chain links TRBV3-1 (or the pseudogene TRBV3-2) with TRBJ1-2; D perhaps matches TRBD1 (6 bases). V was shortened by 5 bases and J by 4 bases, with 32 bases between the two germline ends. CDR1 and CDR2 from the germline V gene are LGHDT and YNNKEL (reference sequence). This CDR3 comprises 20 residues. The CDR3, as DNA: TGTGCCAGCAGCAATCGGCCGCGTGGAGGTGTAGGGGGGGTCCCCTATGGCTACACCTTC. Translation gives CASSNRPRGGVGGVPYGYTF.

This clone was observed a few times. The V and J genes are TRBV9 and TRBJ1-1, with TRBD1 identical over 9 bases. Germline CDR1 SGDLS, CDR2 YYNGEE. Losses at the gene ends were 1 base for V and 7 bases for J; bases not matched to a gene: 2. The CDR3 extends over 13 amino acids. CDR3 sequence: CASSVRDRVEAFF. CDR3 coding DNA: TGTGCCAGCAGCGTAAGGGACAGGGTTGAAGCTTTCTTT.

The genes are TRBV28 and TRBJ1-1; D unclear. The length of the CDR3 is 14 residues. The germline V and J ends were trimmed by 2 bases and 4 bases, with 11 bases remaining between them. Per the germline V gene, CDR1 is MDHEN and CDR2 is SYDVKM. CDR3 residues: CASSLLSSSTEAFF. The CDR3 DNA follows: TGTGCCAGCAGTTTACTGTCCTCGAGCACTGAAGCTTTCTTT.